A selection of T cell receptor beta chains follows, all from one sample in a study of identifying expanded T cells in peripheral blood. The method was immunoSEQ multiplex PCR; TCRdb's version includes in-frame clones alone and lacks a portion of them. Of roughly 100,000 clones listed, roughly 88% are singletons. Material for sequencing was blood. All receptors come from a person aged 18-69 years in good health. The CDR3 runs from the conserved cysteine through the conserved F or W. Fields, in order: V gene, clone size, J gene, D gene, CDR3 length, CDR3 protein, CDR3 DNA. A D gene is named only where the DNA matches it firmly. For some rows the clone size is stated as once, few or many, or as a class when expanded; others skip it.

TRBV5-1,.,TRBJ2-2,.,13,CAIKKGNTGELFF,TGCGCCATCAAAAAGGGAAACACCGGGGAGCTGTTTTTT
TRBV19,.,TRBJ2-1,TRBD2,15,CASSIARGVDYEQFF,TGTGCCAGTAGTATAGCCCGGGGGGTTGACTATGAGCAGTTCTTC
TRBV7-2,.,TRBJ1-1,.,14,CASSSQGMNTEAFF,TGTGCCAGCAGCTCCCAGGGGATGAACACTGAAGCTTTCTTT
TRBV5-8,once,TRBJ2-5,TRBD1,16,CASSVKGQAFKETQYF,TGTGCCAGCAGCGTCAAGGGACAGGCCTTCAAAGAGACCCAGTACTTC
TRBV7-9,.,TRBJ1-3,.,15,CASSLLGVSGNTIYF,TGTGCCAGCAGCTTATTAGGCGTCTCTGGAAACACCATATATTTT
TRBV5-1,.,TRBJ2-3,.,12,CASSFTRTTQYF,TGCGCCAGCAGCTTTACTAGGACAACGCAGTATTTT
TRBV6-5,.,TRBJ2-7,TRBD1,14,CASSQRRQGYEQYF,TGTGCCAGCAGCCAGAGGAGACAGGGGTACGAGCAGTACTTC
TRBV5-5,.,TRBJ1-2,.,14,CASSLVFPNYGYTF,TGTGCCAGCAGCTTGGTTTTCCCCAACTATGGCTACACCTTC
TRBV19,once,TRBJ2-7,TRBD1,14,CASSIPGQAFEQYF,TGTGCCAGTAGTATACCGGGACAGGCTTTCGAGCAGTACTTC
TRBV5-6,.,TRBJ1-1,.,12,CASSLRTIKAFF,TGTGCCAGCAGCTTAAGGACGATAAAAGCTTTCTTT
TRBV6-1,.,TRBJ1-1,.,13,CASRKDMNTEAFF,TGTGCCAGCAGGAAAGATATGAACACTGAAGCTTTCTTT
TRBV5-1,once,TRBJ2-7,TRBD2,15,CASSPGTSGLYEQYF,TGCGCCAGCAGCCCGGGGACTAGCGGACTCTACGAGCAGTACTTC
TRBV29-1,once,TRBJ2-5,TRBD1,13,CSPEDRAGETQYF,TGCAGCCCGGAGGACAGGGCAGGGGAGACCCAGTACTTC
TRBV6-7,.,TRBJ1-5,.,21,CASSYSRGGTPNLRTNQPQHF,TGTGCCAGCAGTTACTCGAGGGGTGGGACGCCAAACCTTAGGACTAATCAGCCCCAGCATTTT
TRBV6-5,.,TRBJ1-2,TRBD1,15,CASRLGQGVYYGYTF,TGTGCCAGCAGATTAGGACAGGGAGTTTACTATGGCTACACCTTC
TRBV29-1,once,TRBJ1-1,TRBD1,13,CSVDGQGSKEAFF,TGCAGCGTCGACGGACAGGGATCTAAAGAAGCTTTCTTT
TRBV6-5,.,TRBJ2-7,.,15,CASSYRAGPNYEQYF,TGTGCCAGCAGTTACAGGGCAGGGCCAAACTACGAGCAGTACTTC
TRBV6-1,.,TRBJ2-5,.,12,CASSELRETQYF,TGTGCCAGCAGTGAATTGAGGGAGACCCAGTACTTC
TRBV6-5,.,TRBJ1-1,.,15,CASSRASGGNAEAFF,TGTGCCAGCAGTCGCGCGAGTGGGGGTAACGCTGAAGCTTTCTTT